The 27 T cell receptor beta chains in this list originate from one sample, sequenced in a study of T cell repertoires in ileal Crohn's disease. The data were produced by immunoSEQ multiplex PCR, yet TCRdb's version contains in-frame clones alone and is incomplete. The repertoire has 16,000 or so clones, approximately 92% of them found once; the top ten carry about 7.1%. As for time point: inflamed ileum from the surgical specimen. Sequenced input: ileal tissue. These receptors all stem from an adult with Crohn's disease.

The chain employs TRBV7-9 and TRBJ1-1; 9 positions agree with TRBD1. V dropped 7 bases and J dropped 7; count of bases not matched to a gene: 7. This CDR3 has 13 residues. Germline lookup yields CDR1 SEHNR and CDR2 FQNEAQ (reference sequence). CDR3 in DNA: TGTGCCAGCACCCCAACAGGGGGCAGTGAAGCTTTCTTT. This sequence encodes CASTPTGGSEAFF.

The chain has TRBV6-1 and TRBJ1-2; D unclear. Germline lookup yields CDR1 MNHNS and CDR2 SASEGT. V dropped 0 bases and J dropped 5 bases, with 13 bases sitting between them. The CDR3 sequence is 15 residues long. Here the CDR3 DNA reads TGTGCCAGCAGTGAAGCAGGCCAGCCCCCATATGGCTACACCTTC. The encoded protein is CASSEAGQPPYGYTF.

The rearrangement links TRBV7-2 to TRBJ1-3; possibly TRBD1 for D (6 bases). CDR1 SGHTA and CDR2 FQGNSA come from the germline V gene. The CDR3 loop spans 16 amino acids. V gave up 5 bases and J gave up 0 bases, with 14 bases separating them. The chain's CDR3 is CASSPLVGASGNTIYF. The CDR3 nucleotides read TGTGCCAGCAGCCCCCTCGTGGGGGCCTCTGGAAACACCATATATTTT.

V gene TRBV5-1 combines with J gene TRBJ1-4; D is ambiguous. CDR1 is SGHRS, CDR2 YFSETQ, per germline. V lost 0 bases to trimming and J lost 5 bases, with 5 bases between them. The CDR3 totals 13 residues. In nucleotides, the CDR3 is TGCGCCAGCAGCTTGGCCCCAAATGAAAAACTGTTTTTT. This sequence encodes CASSLAPNEKLFF.

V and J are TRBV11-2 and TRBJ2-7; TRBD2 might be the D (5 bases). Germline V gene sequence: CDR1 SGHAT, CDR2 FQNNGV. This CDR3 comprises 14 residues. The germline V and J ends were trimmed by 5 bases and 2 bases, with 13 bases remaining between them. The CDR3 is CASSPSGRTYEQYF. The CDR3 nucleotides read TGTGCCAGCAGCCCGAGCGGCAGAACCTACGAGCAGTACTTC. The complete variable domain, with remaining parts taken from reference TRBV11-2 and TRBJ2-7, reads EAGVAQSPRYKIIEKRQSVAFWCNPISGHATLYWYQQILGQGPKLLIQFQNNGVVDDSQLPKDRFSAERLKGVDSTLKIQPAKLEDSAVYLCASSPSGRTYEQYFGPGTRLTVT.

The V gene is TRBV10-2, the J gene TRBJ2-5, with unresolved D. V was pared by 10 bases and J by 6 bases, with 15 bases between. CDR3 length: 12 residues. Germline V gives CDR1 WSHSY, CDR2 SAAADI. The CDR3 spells CATLDGGKTQYF. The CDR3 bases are TGCGCCACTCTAGACGGTGGGAAGACCCAGTACTTC.

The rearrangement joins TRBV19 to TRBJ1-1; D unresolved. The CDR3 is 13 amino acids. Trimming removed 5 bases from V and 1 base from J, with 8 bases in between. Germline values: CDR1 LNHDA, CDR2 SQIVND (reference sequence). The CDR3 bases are TGTGCCAGTAGTGGACGGTGGAACACTGAAGCTTTCTTT. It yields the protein CASSGRWNTEAFF.

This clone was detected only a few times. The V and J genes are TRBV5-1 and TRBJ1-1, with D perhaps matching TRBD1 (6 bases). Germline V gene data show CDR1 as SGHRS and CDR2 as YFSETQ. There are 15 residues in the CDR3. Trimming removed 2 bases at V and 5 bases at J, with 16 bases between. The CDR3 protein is CASSFKGLRGTEAFF. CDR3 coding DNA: TGCGCCAGCAGCTTTAAAGGACTGAGGGGGACTGAAGCTTTCTTT.

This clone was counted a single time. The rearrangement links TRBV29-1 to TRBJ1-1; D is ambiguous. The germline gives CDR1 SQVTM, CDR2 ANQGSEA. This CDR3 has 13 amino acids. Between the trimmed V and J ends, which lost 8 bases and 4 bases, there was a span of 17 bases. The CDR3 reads CSTRAGSATEAFF. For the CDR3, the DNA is TGCAGCACCCGGGCGGGGTCGGCCACTGAAGCTTTCTTT.

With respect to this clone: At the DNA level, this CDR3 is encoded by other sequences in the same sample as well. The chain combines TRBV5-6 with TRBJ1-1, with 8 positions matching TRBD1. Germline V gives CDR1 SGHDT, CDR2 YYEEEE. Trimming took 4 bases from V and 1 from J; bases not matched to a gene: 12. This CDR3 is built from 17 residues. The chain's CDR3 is CASSGGQGARGNTEAFF. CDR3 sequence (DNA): TGTGCCAGCAGCGGTGGGCAGGGGGCAAGAGGGAACACTGAAGCTTTCTTT.

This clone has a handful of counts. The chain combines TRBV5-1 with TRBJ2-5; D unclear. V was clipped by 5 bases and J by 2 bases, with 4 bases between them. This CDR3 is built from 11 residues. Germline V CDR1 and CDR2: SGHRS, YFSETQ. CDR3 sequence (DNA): TGCGCCAGCAGACAACAAGAGACCCAGTACTTC. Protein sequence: CASRQQETQYF.

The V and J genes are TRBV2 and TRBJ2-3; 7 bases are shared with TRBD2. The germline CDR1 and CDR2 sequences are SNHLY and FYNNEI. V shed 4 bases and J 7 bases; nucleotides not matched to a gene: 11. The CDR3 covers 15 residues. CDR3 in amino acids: CASSAMAGVRNTQYF. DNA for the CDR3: TGTGCCAGCAGTGCGATGGCGGGGGTCCGGAATACGCAGTATTTT. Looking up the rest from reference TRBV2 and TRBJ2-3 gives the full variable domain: EPEVTQTPSHQVTQMGQEVILRCVPISNHLYFYWYRQILGQKVEFLVSFYNNEISEKSEIFDDQFSVERPDGSNFTLKIRSTKLEDSAMYFCASSAMAGVRNTQYFGPGTRLTVL.

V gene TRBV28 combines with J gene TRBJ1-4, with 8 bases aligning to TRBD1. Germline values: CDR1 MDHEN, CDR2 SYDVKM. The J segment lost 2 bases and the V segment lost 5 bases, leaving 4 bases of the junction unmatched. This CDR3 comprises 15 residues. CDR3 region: CASSRRTGTNEKLFF. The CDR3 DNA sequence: TGTGCCAGCAGTCGCCGGACAGGGACTAATGAAAAACTGTTTTTT. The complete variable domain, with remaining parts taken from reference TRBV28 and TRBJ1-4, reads DVKVTQSSRYLVKRTGEKVFLECVQDMDHENMFWYRQDPGLGLRLIYFSYDVKMKEKGDIPEGYSVSREKKERFSLILESASTNQTSMYLCASSRRTGTNEKLFFGSGTQLSVL.

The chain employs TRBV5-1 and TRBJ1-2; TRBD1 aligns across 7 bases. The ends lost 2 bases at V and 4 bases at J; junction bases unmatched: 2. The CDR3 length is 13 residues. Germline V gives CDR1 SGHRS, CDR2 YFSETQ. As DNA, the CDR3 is TGCGCCAGCAGCTTAGAGGGGGCCTATGGCTACACCTTC. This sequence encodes CASSLEGAYGYTF.

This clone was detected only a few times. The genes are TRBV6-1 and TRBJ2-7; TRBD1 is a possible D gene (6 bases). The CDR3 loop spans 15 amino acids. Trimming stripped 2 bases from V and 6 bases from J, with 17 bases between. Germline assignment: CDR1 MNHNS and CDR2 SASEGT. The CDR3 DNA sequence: TGTGCCAGCAGTGAACCAGGGGAGATCCGTCTCGAGCAGTACTTC. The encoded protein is CASSEPGEIRLEQYF.

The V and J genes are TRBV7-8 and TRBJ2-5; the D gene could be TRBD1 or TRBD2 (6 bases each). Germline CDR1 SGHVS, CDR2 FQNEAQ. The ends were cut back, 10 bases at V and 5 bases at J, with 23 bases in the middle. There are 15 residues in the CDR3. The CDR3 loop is CATNLGGPSGETQYF. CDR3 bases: TGTGCCACTAATCTAGGGGGGCCGAGTGGGGAGACCCAGTACTTC.

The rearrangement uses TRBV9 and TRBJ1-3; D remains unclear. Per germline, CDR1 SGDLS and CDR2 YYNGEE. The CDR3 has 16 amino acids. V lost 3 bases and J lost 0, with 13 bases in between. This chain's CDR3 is CASSAYSGYSGNTIYF. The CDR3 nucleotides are TGTGCCAGCAGCGCATACAGCGGTTACTCTGGAAACACCATATATTTT.

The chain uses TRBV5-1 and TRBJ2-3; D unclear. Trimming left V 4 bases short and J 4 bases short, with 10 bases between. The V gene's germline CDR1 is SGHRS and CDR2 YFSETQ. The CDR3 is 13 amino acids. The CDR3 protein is CASSLSLPDTQYF. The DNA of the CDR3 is TGCGCCAGCAGCCTCTCCTTACCAGATACGCAGTATTTT.

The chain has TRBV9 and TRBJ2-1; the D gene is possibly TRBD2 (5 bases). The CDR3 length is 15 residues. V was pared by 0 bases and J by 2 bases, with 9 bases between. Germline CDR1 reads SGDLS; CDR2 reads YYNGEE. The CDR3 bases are TGTGCCAGCAGCGTAGCGGGGAACCCCTACAATGAGCAGTTCTTC. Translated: CASSVAGNPYNEQFF.

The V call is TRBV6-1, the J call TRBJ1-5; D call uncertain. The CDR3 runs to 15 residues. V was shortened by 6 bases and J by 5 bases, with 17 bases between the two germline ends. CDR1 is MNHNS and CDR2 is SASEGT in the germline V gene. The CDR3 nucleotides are TGTGCCAGCAGCCGGGAGGGAGGTTTTTATCAGCCCCAGCATTTT. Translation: CASSREGGFYQPQHF.

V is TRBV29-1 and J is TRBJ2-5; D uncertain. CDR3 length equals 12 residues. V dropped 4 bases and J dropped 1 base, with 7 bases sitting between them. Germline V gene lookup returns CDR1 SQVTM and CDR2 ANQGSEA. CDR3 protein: CSVVPPQETQYF. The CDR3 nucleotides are TGCAGCGTTGTTCCCCCCCAAGAGACCCAGTACTTC.

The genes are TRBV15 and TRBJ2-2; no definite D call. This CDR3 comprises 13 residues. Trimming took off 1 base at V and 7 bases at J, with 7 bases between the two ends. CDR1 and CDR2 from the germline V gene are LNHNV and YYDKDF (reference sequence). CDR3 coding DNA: TGTGCCACCAGCAGAGGGGGTTACGGGGAGCTGTTTTTT. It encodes CATSRGGYGELFF.

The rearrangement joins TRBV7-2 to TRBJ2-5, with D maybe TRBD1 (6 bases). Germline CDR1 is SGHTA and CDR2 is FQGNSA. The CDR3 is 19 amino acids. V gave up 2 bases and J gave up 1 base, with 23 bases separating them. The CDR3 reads CASSLPNRVSAGGQETQYF. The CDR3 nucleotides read TGTGCCAGCAGCTTACCAAACAGGGTCTCGGCCGGAGGCCAAGAGACCCAGTACTTC.

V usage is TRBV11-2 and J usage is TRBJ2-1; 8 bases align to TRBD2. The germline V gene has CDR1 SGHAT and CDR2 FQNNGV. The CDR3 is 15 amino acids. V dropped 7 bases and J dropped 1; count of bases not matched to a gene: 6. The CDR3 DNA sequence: TGTGCCAGCACAAGAGCGGGGGAATCCTACAATGAGCAGTTCTTC. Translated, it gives CASTRAGESYNEQFF.

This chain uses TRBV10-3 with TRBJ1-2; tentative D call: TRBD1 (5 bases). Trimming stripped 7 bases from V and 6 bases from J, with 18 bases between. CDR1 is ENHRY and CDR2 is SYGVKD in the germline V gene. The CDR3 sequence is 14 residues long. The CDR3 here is CAITGRLEGDGYTF. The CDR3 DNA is TGTGCCATCACCGGACGACTAGAAGGGGATGGCTACACCTTC.

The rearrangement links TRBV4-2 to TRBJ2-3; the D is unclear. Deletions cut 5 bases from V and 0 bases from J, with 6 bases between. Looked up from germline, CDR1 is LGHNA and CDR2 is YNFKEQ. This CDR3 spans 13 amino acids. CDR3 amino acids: CASSLLSTDTQYF. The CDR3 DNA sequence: TGTGCCAGCAGCTTACTCAGCACAGATACGCAGTATTTT.

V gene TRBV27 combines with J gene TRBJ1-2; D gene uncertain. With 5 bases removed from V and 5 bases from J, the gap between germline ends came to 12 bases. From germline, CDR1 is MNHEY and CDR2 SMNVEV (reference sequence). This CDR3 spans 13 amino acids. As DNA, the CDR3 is TGTGCCAGCAGTACAATTCCTAGATATGGCTACACCTTC. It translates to CASSTIPRYGYTF.